These 30 T cell receptor beta chains originate from one sample sequenced in a study of T cells expressing NK-cell markers. TCRdb processed the 5' RACE reads again and assigns one entry to each CDR3 protein, with no DNA. The sample is made up of roughly 280,000 distinct CDR3 sequences, and the top ten hold 0.39% of it. The sequenced sample consisted of blood T cells: a sorted CD56 or NKG2C T cell subset, CD4+ or CD8+ T cells, or bulk PBMC T cells (not recorded which). The receptors here all came from a man between 18 and 35 years old in good health.

The rearrangement joins TRBV20-1 to TRBJ2-1; TCRdb returns TRBD2, unconfirmable since there is no DNA. Germline CDR1 is DFQATT and CDR2 is SNEGSKA (reference sequence). There are 17 residues in the CDR3. The CDR3 region is CSAGSPLLAGGGNEQFF.

J is TRBJ2-1 and V is TRBV7-6; TCRdb gives TRBD1 as the D gene, but with no DNA this cannot be confirmed. This CDR3 comprises 16 residues. Germline V gene sequence: CDR1 SGHVS, CDR2 FNYEAQ. The CDR3 is CASSSAGSPTYNEQFF.

The rearrangement links TRBV6-5 to TRBJ1-1. CDR3 length: 16 residues. CDR1 and CDR2 from the germline V gene are MNHEY and SVGAGI. CDR3 loop: CASSYLSVRPNTEAFF.

The chain employs TRBV27 and TRBJ2-3. The CDR3 totals 12 residues. Germline CDR1 and CDR2: MNHEY and SMNVEV (reference sequence). The chain's CDR3 is CASPETTDTQYF.

V is TRBV7-9 and J is TRBJ1-1. The CDR3 totals 13 residues. Germline CDR1 and CDR2: SEHNR and FQNEAQ (reference sequence). The CDR3 sequence: CASNVMENTEAFF.

The V and J genes are TRBV6-1 and TRBJ1-5; the D gene TCRdb calls, TRBD1, cannot be checked with no DNA. Germline V lookup: CDR1 MNHNS, CDR2 SASEGT. The CDR3 is 15 residues long. The CDR3 region is CASSAGQGLNQPQHF.

The V call is TRBV10-3, the J call TRBJ2-4; TCRdb indicates TRBD2, and absent DNA this call remains unverified. This CDR3 spans 15 amino acids. In germline, CDR1 is ENHRY, CDR2 SYGVKD. CDR3 sequence: CAISEGGEAKNIQYF.

This chain links TRBV29-1 with TRBJ2-1; the D call of TRBD2 rests on TCRdb alone, since no DNA is present to check it. Germline lookup yields CDR1 SQVTM and CDR2 ANQGSEA. The CDR3 has 17 amino acids. The CDR3: CSVEDPHSAGGNNEQFF.

The rearrangement joins TRBV24-1 to TRBJ2-1; TCRdb outputs TRBD1, but without DNA this stays unchecked. Germline V gene lookup returns CDR1 KGHDR and CDR2 SFDVKD. CDR3 length equals 14 residues. The CDR3 region is CATSDPGRDDEQFF.

The chain's CDR3 is CASGPGLREQYF. The rearrangement uses TRBV12-5 and TRBJ2-7; TCRdb designates TRBD2, a call that cannot be tested without DNA. Per the germline V gene, CDR1 is LGHNT and CDR2 is FRNRAP. CDR3 length: 12 amino acids.

The chain carries TRBV29-1 and TRBJ1-2; TCRdb outputs TRBD1, but without DNA this stays unchecked. The CDR3 is 14 amino acids. Germline V gene data show CDR1 as SQVTM and CDR2 as ANQGSEA. The CDR3 region is CSVAGTGTNYGYTF.

The chain is built from TRBV7-3 and TRBJ1-2; TCRdb lists TRBD1, though no DNA is available to test this call. CDR1 is SGHTA, CDR2 FQGTGA, per germline. This CDR3 region has 15 residues. The CDR3 region is CASSLTGGQTHGYTF.

The chain carries TRBV6-5 and TRBJ1-2; TCRdb picks TRBD1, but there is no DNA to check that call. This CDR3 spans 12 amino acids. Germline V gene data show CDR1 as MNHEY and CDR2 as SVGAGI. CDR3 region: CASSYGQRGYTF.

The V and J genes are TRBV15 and TRBJ2-1. The CDR3 totals 13 residues. In germline, CDR1 is LNHNV, CDR2 YYDKDF (reference sequence). CDR3 protein: CATADKLYNEQFF.

V usage is TRBV6-2 or TRBV6-3 and J usage is TRBJ2-1; the TCRdb D gene call, TRBD1, has no DNA to confirm it. Germline values: CDR1 MNHEY, CDR2 SVGEGT. The CDR3 totals 16 residues. This chain's CDR3 is CASSRPGALGYNEQFF.

CDR3 protein: CASSFLNYGYTF. The chain combines TRBV9 with TRBJ1-2. The CDR3 loop spans 12 amino acids. Germline V gene data show CDR1 as SGDLS and CDR2 as YYNGEE.

The genes are TRBV6-2 or TRBV6-3 and TRBJ1-1. This CDR3 contains 13 residues. Germline CDR1 reads MNHEY; CDR2 reads SVGEGT. CDR3 loop: CASLWARNTEAFF.

The chain combines TRBV6-1 with TRBJ1-2; absent DNA, TCRdb's TRBD1 call cannot be checked. The CDR3 loop spans 15 amino acids. Germline V lookup: CDR1 MNHNS, CDR2 SASEGT. CDR3 loop: CASSEAPDRVYGYTF.

The chain combines TRBV2 with TRBJ1-1. CDR1 and CDR2 (germline): SNHLY, FYNNEI. The CDR3 sequence is 14 residues long. The CDR3 here is CASSSQGASTEAFF.

J is TRBJ2-7 and V is TRBV7-2; TCRdb's D gene call, TRBD1, goes unchecked for lack of DNA. This CDR3 comprises 13 residues. Per the germline V gene, CDR1 is SGHTA and CDR2 is FQGNSA. The CDR3 reads CASSFQGTYEQYF.

This chain connects TRBV6-5 to TRBJ1-2. The germline V gene encodes CDR1 MNHEY and CDR2 SVGAGI. This CDR3 contains 14 residues. CDR3 amino acids: CASSYYSGYRLVTF.

This chain links TRBV20-1 with TRBJ2-3; TCRdb names TRBD2, which stays unverified in the absence of DNA. This CDR3 spans 14 amino acids. The germline V gene has CDR1 DFQATT and CDR2 SNEGSKA (reference sequence). The CDR3 loop is CSARASGTKVAQYF.

V is TRBV4-3 and J is TRBJ2-3; TCRdb names TRBD2, which stays unverified in the absence of DNA. The CDR3 spans 16 residues. Germline values: CDR1 LGHNA, CDR2 YSLEER. CDR3 region: CASSQGLAGFTDTQYF.

This chain uses TRBV5-1 with TRBJ2-3; TCRdb's assignment of TRBD1 cannot be checked, as there is no DNA. Germline V gives CDR1 SGHRS, CDR2 YFSETQ. There are 14 residues in the CDR3. CDR3 sequence: CASSAPPGGYTQYF.

V and J are TRBV20-1 and TRBJ1-2; TCRdb names TRBD1, which stays unverified in the absence of DNA. The germline gives CDR1 DFQATT, CDR2 SNEGSKA (reference sequence). The CDR3 contains 16 residues. CDR3 sequence reads: CSASPRGAGGAYGYTF.

J is TRBJ2-3 and V is TRBV5-1; TCRdb proposes TRBD1, but this gene call is untestable without DNA. Germline V gives CDR1 SGHRS, CDR2 YFSETQ. The CDR3 is made up of 17 amino acids. CDR3 in amino acids: CASSLEWGPTYTDTQYF.

V and J are TRBV12-3 or TRBV12-4 and TRBJ1-6. The CDR3 runs to 16 residues. CDR3 sequence reads: CASSFQMSSYNSPLHF.

The chain carries TRBV12-3 or TRBV12-4 and TRBJ1-2; as DNA is missing, the TRBD1 call by TCRdb cannot be tested. CDR3 length: 16 residues. CDR3 sequence reads: CASSLALRQVAYGYTF.

The V call is TRBV5-4, the J call TRBJ1-2. The CDR3 covers 16 residues. Germline values: CDR1 SGHNT, CDR2 YYREEE (reference sequence). CDR3 protein: CASSSGTAGEFGGYTF. Combining the CDR3 with reference TRBV5-4 and TRBJ1-2 gives the whole variable domain ETGVTQSPTHLIKTRGQQVTLRCSSQSGHNTVSWYQQALGQGPQFIFQYYREEENGRGNFPPRFSGLQFPNYSSELNVNALELDDSALYLCASSSGTAGEFGGYTFGSGTRLTVV.

The chain recombines TRBV24-1 with TRBJ2-1; the D call of TRBD1 rests on TCRdb alone, since no DNA is present to check it. The germline gives CDR1 KGHDR, CDR2 SFDVKD. The CDR3 consists of 15 residues. This chain's CDR3 is CATSDFAGDHNEQFF.